The sequence of this TCR beta chain was determined in a study of OX40 agonist ivuxolimab in advanced cancers. Patients with autoimmune history or systemic immunosuppression were excluded. The CDR3 totals 15 residues. V was pared by 2 bases and J by 5 bases, with 7 bases of the junction left unmatched. Germline V lookup: CDR1 GTSNPN, CDR2 SVGIG (reference sequence). Profiled with immunoSEQ multiplex PCR; TCRdb holds only in-frame clones, not every one. Of 40,000 or so clones detected, more than 70% appear once; the ten largest clones hold 5.1%. A remark on this clone: Its antigen remains unknown.

Study-level points and caveats: Dose levels from 0.1 to 3.0 mg/kg saw CD4+ and CD8+ blood T cells expand clonally by week 6.

The sequencing used CD4+ or CD8+ T cells sorted from blood, collected in a trial of the OX40 agonist ivuxolimab. The gene calls are TRBV30 and TRBJ2-2; TRBD2 matches at 8 bases. This receptor was obtained from an adult with an advanced solid tumor such as melanoma, head and neck, liver or kidney cancer. CDR3 sequence: CAWSRGTRGTGELFF. Here the CDR3 DNA reads TGTGCCTGGAGTAGGGGGACTAGAGGAACCGGGGAGCTGTTTTTT.